The next 19 T cell receptor beta chains were all read from a single sample in a study of cytomegalovirus exposure and HLA in healthy donors. A multiplex PCR was run with 60 Vbeta primers and 13 Jbeta primers. Here immunoSEQ multiplex PCR was the method, and the copy in TCRdb shows in-frame clones only, minus some. The sample lists about 160,000 clones, approximately 81% occurring once. The sequenced material came from PBMCs. The receptors were gathered from a man aged 50 to 59 in good health and CMV-seropositive.

V gene TRBV4-1 combines with J gene TRBJ1-2; D gene uncertain. V was pared by 4 bases and J by 6 bases, with 18 bases between. This CDR3 contains 15 residues. Per the germline V gene, CDR1 is MGHRA and CDR2 is YSYEKL. The CDR3 DNA reads as TGCGCCAGCAGCCCCTCATTTCCGGGGTTTAATGGCTACACCTTC. This codes for CASSPSFPGFNGYTF.

The rearrangement links TRBV5-5 to TRBJ1-5; 7 bases align to TRBD1. Germline values: CDR1 SGHKS, CDR2 YYEKEE (reference sequence). The CDR3 contains 14 residues. V was clipped by 4 bases and J by 8 bases; unmatched bases: 9. The CDR3 reads CASSGDRSLEPQHF. The CDR3 DNA sequence: TGTGCCAGCAGCGGGGACAGATCATTGGAGCCCCAGCATTTT.

This chain joins TRBV11-1 and TRBJ1-1; TRBD1 might be the D (6 bases). From germline, CDR1 is SGHAT and CDR2 FQDESV (reference sequence). CDR3 size: 15 residues. With 8 bases removed from V and 0 bases from J, the gap between germline ends came to 16 bases. The CDR3 loop is CASAVRGRMNTEAFF. CDR3 sequence (DNA): TGTGCCAGCGCCGTGCGGGGGCGGATGAACACTGAAGCTTTCTTT.

The chain is built from TRBV7-2 and TRBJ2-1; TRBD2 matches 9 bases. Germline CDR1 is SGHTA and CDR2 is FQGNSA. CDR3 size: 13 residues. Trimming took 5 bases from V and 9 from J; bases not matched to a gene: 5. The CDR3, as DNA: TGTGCCAGCAGCCCGGGACTAGCTGCTGAGCAGTTCTTC. This encodes CASSPGLAAEQFF.

This clone was picked up one time. The V call is TRBV7-9, the J call TRBJ1-4; D gene unclear. V lost 2 bases and J lost 5, with 6 bases in between. This CDR3 is built from 13 residues. Per germline, CDR1 SEHNR and CDR2 FQNEAQ (reference sequence). The CDR3 DNA sequence: TGTGCCAGCAGCTTAACGGTGAATGAAAAACTGTTTTTT. Encoded protein: CASSLTVNEKLFF.

The rearrangement links TRBV7-3 to TRBJ2-2; tentative D call: TRBD1 (6 bases). The CDR3 loop spans 14 amino acids. Per the germline V gene, CDR1 is SGHTA and CDR2 is FQGTGA. Trimming stripped 5 bases from V and 4 bases from J, with 11 bases between. The CDR3 here is CASSVGGFTGELFF. The CDR3 bases are TGTGCCAGCAGCGTAGGGGGTTTCACCGGGGAGCTGTTTTTT.

This chain joins TRBV7-3 and TRBJ1-1; D gene uncertain. The CDR3 contains 13 residues. The germline V gene encodes CDR1 SGHTA and CDR2 FQGTGA. The V end lost 5 bases, the J end lost 0 bases, and 7 bases lay between the germline ends. CDR3 sequence reads: CASSKQLNTEAFF. As DNA, the CDR3 is TGTGCCAGCAGCAAACAGCTGAACACTGAAGCTTTCTTT. Using reference TRBV7-3 and TRBJ1-1 for the parts outside the CDR3, the full variable domain is GAGVSQTPSNKVTEKGKYVELRCDPISGHTALYWYRQSLGQGPEFLIYFQGTGAADDSGLPNDRFFAVRPEGSVSTLKIQRTERGDSAVYLCASSKQLNTEAFFGQGTRLTVV.

The chain has TRBV9 and TRBJ2-1; 10 bases line up with TRBD2. CDR3 length: 16 amino acids. J was trimmed by 4 bases and V by 4 bases; bases with no gene match: 8. Per the germline V gene, CDR1 is SGDLS and CDR2 is YYNGEE. DNA for the CDR3: TGTGCCAGCAGCCTTACCCTAGCGGGGGAGTACAATGAGCAGTTCTTC. Its protein is CASSLTLAGEYNEQFF. The whole variable domain, filled in from reference TRBV9 and TRBJ2-1, reads DSGVTQTPKHLITATGQRVTLRCSPRSGDLSVYWYQQSLDQGLQFLIQYYNGEERAKGNILERFSAQQFPDLHSELNLSSLELGDSALYFCASSLTLAGEYNEQFFGPGTRLTVL.

The chain is built from TRBV5-1 and TRBJ1-4; D may be TRBD1 (5 bases). V lost 4 bases and J lost 7, with 14 bases in between. Per the germline V gene, CDR1 is SGHRS and CDR2 is YFSETQ. The CDR3 consists of 14 residues. The CDR3 is CASSTGTGGEKLFF. As DNA, the CDR3 is TGCGCCAGCAGCACCGGGACGGGGGGTGAAAAACTGTTTTTT.

This clone was seen more than once but under ten times. The chain links TRBV15 to TRBJ1-2, with TRBD1 identical over 7 bases. The germline V gene has CDR1 LNHNV and CDR2 YYDKDF (reference sequence). CDR3 size: 17 residues. J gave up 4 bases and V 0 bases, and 11 bases lay outside the gene matches. This chain's CDR3 is CATSREPPGQLSYGYTF. The CDR3 DNA reads TGTGCCACCAGCAGAGAACCCCCGGGACAGCTTAGCTATGGCTACACCTTC. Combining the CDR3 with reference TRBV15 and TRBJ1-2 gives the whole variable domain DAMVIQNPRYQVTQFGKPVTLSCSQTLNHNVMYWYQQKSSQAPKLLFHYYDKDFNNEADTPDNFQSRRPNTSFCFLDIRSPGLGDTAMYLCATSREPPGQLSYGYTFGSGTRLTVV.

The CDR3 DNA reads as TGCGCCAGCAGGGATGCGAGAAGGGGAGGCACCGGGGAGCTGTTTTTT. Protein: CASRDARRGGTGELFF. The rearrangement joins TRBV5-1 to TRBJ2-2, with D perhaps matching TRBD2 (6 bases). Germline values: CDR1 SGHRS, CDR2 YFSETQ. The V end was cut by 5 bases, the J end by 4 bases, with 18 bases between. The CDR3 is 16 amino acids.

The rearrangement uses TRBV28 and TRBJ2-2, with D possibly TRBD1 on 8 matching bases. The CDR3 sequence is 17 residues long. The V and J ends lost 4 bases and 6 bases respectively, with 21 bases between them. Looked up from germline, CDR1 is MDHEN and CDR2 is SYDVKM. CDR3 residues: CASSSQTGGDLAGELFF. CDR3 coding DNA: TGTGCCAGCAGTTCACAAACAGGGGGGGACTTGGCCGGGGAGCTGTTTTTT. Using reference TRBV28 and TRBJ2-2 for the parts outside the CDR3, the full variable domain is DVKVTQSSRYLVKRTGEKVFLECVQDMDHENMFWYRQDPGLGLRLIYFSYDVKMKEKGDIPEGYSVSREKKERFSLILESASTNQTSMYLCASSSQTGGDLAGELFFGEGSRLTVL.

The chain combines TRBV15 with TRBJ2-7; the match to TRBD1 covers 8 bases. The germline gives CDR1 LNHNV, CDR2 YYDKDF (reference sequence). The CDR3 contains 14 residues. J lost 2 bases, V lost 2 bases, and 2 bases had no gene match. For the CDR3, the DNA is TGTGCCACCAGCAGACTACAGGGGGCCTACGAGCAGTACTTC. Protein product: CATSRLQGAYEQYF.

This clone came up a few times. The chain carries TRBV5-1 and TRBJ2-1; 8 nucleotides agree with TRBD1. Germline lookup yields CDR1 SGHRS and CDR2 YFSETQ. After removal of 0 bases from V and 4 bases from J, the junction contained 6 bases not matched to a gene. This CDR3 has 16 amino acids. The CDR3 DNA reads as TGCGCCAGCAGCTTGGGAAGACAGGGGCTGTACAATGAGCAGTTCTTC. Its protein is CASSLGRQGLYNEQFF.

The J gene is TRBJ2-7, the V gene TRBV27; D call uncertain. In germline, CDR1 is MNHEY, CDR2 SMNVEV (reference sequence). Trimming cost V 0 bases and J 6 bases, with 9 bases left between them. The CDR3 is 13 residues long. Here the CDR3 DNA reads TGTGCCAGCAGTTTATCGGTCGGGTCCGAGCAGTACTTC. Protein: CASSLSVGSEQYF.

The gene calls are TRBV2 and TRBJ2-5; TRBD1 matches 7 bases. This CDR3 is built from 13 residues. V was clipped by 6 bases and J by 7 bases; unmatched bases: 8. The germline CDR1 and CDR2 sequences are SNHLY and FYNNEI. CDR3 nucleotide sequence: TGTGCCAGCAGACGACAGGGTCCGGGGACCCAGTACTTC. Translating it yields CASRRQGPGTQYF.

The chain employs TRBV4-1 and TRBJ1-3, with TRBD1 matching 9 bases. The junction had 3 bases not matched to a gene; V was cut back by 5 bases and J by 4 bases. The CDR3 is 14 residues long. Germline CDR1 and CDR2: MGHRA and YSYEKL. The CDR3 region is CASSRQGVGNTIYF. The CDR3 DNA reads as TGCGCCAGCAGCAGACAGGGGGTAGGAAACACCATATATTTT.

The chain uses TRBV14 and TRBJ2-1; 9 bases are shared with TRBD2. The CDR3 totals 15 residues. Germline-derived CDR1 and CDR2 are SGHDN and FVKESK. V gave up 4 bases and J gave up 1 base; unmatched junction bases: 2. The CDR3 is CASSPLAGSYNEQFF. The CDR3 DNA reads TGTGCCAGCAGCCCTCTAGCGGGATCCTACAATGAGCAGTTCTTC. Looking up the rest from reference TRBV14 and TRBJ2-1 gives the full variable domain: EAGVTQFPSHSVIEKGQTVTLRCDPISGHDNLYWYRRVMGKEIKFLLHFVKESKQDESGMPNNRFLAERTGGTYSTLKVQPAELEDSGVYFCASSPLAGSYNEQFFGPGTRLTVL.

This clone was seen just once. This sequence joins TRBV18 and TRBJ1-5, with a tentative D call TRBD1 (5 bases). This CDR3 has 14 residues. Trimming left V 2 bases short and J 10 bases short, with 15 bases between. CDR1 is KGHSH, CDR2 LQKENI, per germline. In nucleotides, the CDR3 is TGTGCCAGCTCACCATTTTGGGGGGAACGACCCCAGCATTTT. Its protein product is CASSPFWGERPQHF.